This is a list of T cell receptor beta chains from one sample in a study of blood T cell repertoires in COVID-19. Clones were sequenced by immunoSEQ multiplex PCR, and TCRdb holds only the in-frame ones, with some missing. This repertoire shows about 100,000 clones, approximately 87% found once; its top ten account for roughly 13%. Sequenced sample: peripheral blood. The receptors stem from a human donor in a cohort sampled during active COVID-19. CDR3s include the opening cysteine and the closing phenylalanine or tryptophan. D genes are given only for firm matches. The size entry is marked missing in some rows and otherwise reads once, few, many or a size class.

. | TRBJ2-4 | TRBV11-2 | few | TGTGCCAGCAGCTTATTTCAGGGGGGAGCCAAAAACATTCAGTACTTC | CASSLFQGGAKNIQYF
TRBD2 | TRBJ2-3 | TRBV5-8 | . | TGTGCCAGCAGCACCCGACTAGCGGGGGATGTAGATACGCAGTATTTT | CASSTRLAGDVDTQYF
. | TRBJ2-7 | TRBV9 | . | TGTGCCAGCAGCGTAGTCCCCGCGTCCCCCGAGCAGTACTTC | CASSVVPASPEQYF
TRBD2 | TRBJ2-1 | TRBV7-2 | . | TGTGCCAGCAGCTTGTTAGCGGGAGTGGGCAATGAGCAGTTCTTC | CASSLLAGVGNEQFF
TRBD1 | TRBJ2-7 | TRBV5-4 | few | TGTGCCAGCAGCTTGGAATTCACGGGACAGGGTTACGAGCAGTACTTC | CASSLEFTGQGYEQYF
. | TRBJ1-2 | TRBV6-5 | few | TGTGCCAGCAGTTCCACCTCGGACAATAACTATGGCTACACCTTC | CASSSTSDNNYGYTF
. | TRBJ2-1 | TRBV29-1 | . | TGCAGCGCCCTTAGTGGGTCCAAGGAGGCGTTCTTC | CSALSGSKEAFF
. | TRBJ1-6 | TRBV3-1/TRBV3-2 | . | TGTGCCAGCAGCCAAGCTAGGCTACAGGGTACACCCCTCCACTTT | CASSQARLQGTPLHF
TRBD1 | TRBJ2-3 | TRBV19 | . | TGTGCCAGTAGTATAGAAGGGACAGGGAACACAGATACGCAGTATTTT | CASSIEGTGNTDTQYF
. | TRBJ1-6 | TRBV25-1 | . | TGTGCCAGCAGTGAAGTTGGCAGGAATTCACCCCTCCACTTT | CASSEVGRNSPLHF